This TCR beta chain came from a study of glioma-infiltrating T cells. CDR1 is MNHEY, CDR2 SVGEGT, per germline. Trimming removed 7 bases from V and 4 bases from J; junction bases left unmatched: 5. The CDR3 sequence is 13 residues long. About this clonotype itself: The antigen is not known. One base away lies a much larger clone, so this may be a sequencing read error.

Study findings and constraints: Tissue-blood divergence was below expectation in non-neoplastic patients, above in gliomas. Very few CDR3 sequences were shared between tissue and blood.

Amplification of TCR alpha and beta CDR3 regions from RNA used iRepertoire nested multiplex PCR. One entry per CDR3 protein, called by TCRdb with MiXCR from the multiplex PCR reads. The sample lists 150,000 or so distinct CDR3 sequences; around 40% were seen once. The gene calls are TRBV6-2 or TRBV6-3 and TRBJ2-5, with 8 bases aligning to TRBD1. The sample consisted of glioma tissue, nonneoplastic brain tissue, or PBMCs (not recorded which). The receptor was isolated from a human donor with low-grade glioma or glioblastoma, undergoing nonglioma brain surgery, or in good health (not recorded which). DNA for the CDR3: TGTGCCAGCAATACGGACAGGGCAGAGACCCAGTACTTC. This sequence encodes CASNTDRAETQYF.